The clone carrying this T cell receptor (beta chain) appeared a single time. The target antigen is unknown. V lost 8 bases, J lost 3 bases, and 7 bases stayed unmatched. The CDR3 totals 14 residues. Every patient had mismatch repair deficiency by PCR or immunohistochemistry. Only in-frame clones appear in the TCRdb table, and some are missing; sequencing was by immunoSEQ multiplex PCR. Among about 24,000 clones listed, under 85% were seen once. This record belongs to a study of PD-1 blockade in mismatch repair-deficient tumors. Turning to the study itself: All were previously treated, progressing patients with eleven to twelve mismatch repair-deficient cancer types. General study findings and limits: Tumor-resident clones, often undetectable pretreatment in blood, expanded then contracted after pembrolizumab.

This TCR was recovered from an adult with mismatch repair-deficient cancer. The V gene is TRBV23-1, the J gene TRBJ2-4; TRBD1 aligns across 7 bases. TRBV23-1 is reported as an ORF; its role is uncertain. Sequenced material: peripheral blood, taken 12 weeks after starting pembrolizumab. The CDR3 DNA follows: TGCGCCAGCCCCCCTACAGGGGACAAAAACATTCAGTACTTC. It is translated as CASPPTGDKNIQYF.